This T cell receptor (beta chain) was identified during a study of cytomegalovirus exposure and HLA in healthy donors. For the study at large: Findings of an earlier analysis included some 120 million unique TCR beta sequences from roughly 190 million T cells.

Per the germline V gene, CDR1 is SGHNT and CDR2 is YYREEE (reference sequence). The CDR3 has 12 amino acids. The ends were cut back, 10 bases at V and 5 bases at J, with 15 bases in the middle. Primers: 60 Vbeta forward and 13 Jbeta reverse. TCRdb's table, derived via immunoSEQ multiplex PCR, lists solely in-frame clones and lacks some. Among under 130,000 clones listed, around 60% were seen once. With respect to this clone: The antigen is not known.

The study's findings and limits: The majority of CMV-associated TCR beta chains were reported as apparently HLA-restricted in a later analysis. Donors were assumed by presence/absence analyses to have roughly uniform sequencing depth.

The material sequenced was PBMCs. This clonotype was sampled from a woman between 45 and 65 years old in good health and CMV-seronegative. The chain has TRBV5-4 and TRBJ1-2, with D maybe TRBD1 (6 bases). In DNA, the CDR3 is TGTGCCCCTAGGACAGTCATATATGGCTACACCTTC. This gives the protein CAPRTVIYGYTF. Together with reference TRBV5-4 and TRBJ1-2, the CDR3 gives the full variable domain: ETGVTQSPTHLIKTRGQQVTLRCSSQSGHNTVSWYQQALGQGPQFIFQYYREEENGRGNFPPRFSGLQFPNYSSELNVNALELDDSALYLCAPRTVIYGYTFGSGTRLTVV.